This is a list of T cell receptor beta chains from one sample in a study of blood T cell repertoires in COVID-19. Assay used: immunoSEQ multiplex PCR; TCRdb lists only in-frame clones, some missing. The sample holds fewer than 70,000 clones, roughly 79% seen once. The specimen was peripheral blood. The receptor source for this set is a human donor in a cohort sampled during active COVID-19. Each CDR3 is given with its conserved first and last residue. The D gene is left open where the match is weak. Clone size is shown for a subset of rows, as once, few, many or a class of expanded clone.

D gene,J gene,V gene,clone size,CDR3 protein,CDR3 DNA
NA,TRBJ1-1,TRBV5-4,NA,CASRKTGLTAEAFF,TGTGCCAGCAGAAAGACAGGACTTACGGCTGAAGCTTTCTTT
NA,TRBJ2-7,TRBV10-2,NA,CASSLESSYEQYF,TGCGCCAGCAGTCTGGAGAGTTCCTACGAGCAGTACTTC
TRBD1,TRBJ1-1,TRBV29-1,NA,CSTRGDRGLGTEAFF,TGCAGCACAAGAGGGGACAGGGGGCTGGGGACTGAAGCTTTCTTT
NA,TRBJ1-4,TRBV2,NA,CASSEGQEGREKLFF,TGTGCCAGCAGTGAAGGGCAGGAGGGGAGGGAAAAACTGTTTTTT
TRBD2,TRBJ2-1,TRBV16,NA,CASSQSLADQQFF,TGTGCCAGCAGCCAATCTCTAGCGGACCAGCAGTTCTTC
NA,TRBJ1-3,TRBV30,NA,CAWSVGQAGKREYF,TGTGCCTGGAGTGTGGGTCAGGCAGGAAAGCGGGAGTATTTT
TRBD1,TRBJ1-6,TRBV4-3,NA,CASSSRDRGGSPLHF,TGCGCCAGCAGCTCCCGGGACAGGGGCGGGTCACCCCTCCACTTT
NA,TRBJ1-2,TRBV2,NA,CASSVGSTGNYGYTF,TGTGCCAGCAGTGTGGGGTCGACGGGGAACTATGGCTACACCTTC
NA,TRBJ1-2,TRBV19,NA,CASSISGRSGGYTF,TGTGCCAGTAGTATATCCGGCAGGTCTGGGGGCTACACCTTC
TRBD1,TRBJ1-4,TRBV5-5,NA,CASSLEDRGGEKLFF,TGTGCCAGCAGCTTGGAGGACAGGGGAGGAGAAAAACTGTTTTTT
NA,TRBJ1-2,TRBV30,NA,CAWSFLQVGGYTF,TGTGCCTGGAGTTTCCTCCAGGTTGGTGGCTACACCTTC
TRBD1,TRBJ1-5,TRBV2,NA,CASRTLQGKQPQHF,TGTGCCAGCAGGACCCTACAGGGGAAGCAGCCCCAGCATTTT
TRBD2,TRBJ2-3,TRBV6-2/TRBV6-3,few,CASSYEASGLTDTQYF,TGTGCCAGCAGTTACGAGGCTAGCGGGTTAACAGATACGCAGTATTTT
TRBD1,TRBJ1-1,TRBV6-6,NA,CASSLLQGDTEAFF,TGTGCCAGCAGTTTGCTACAGGGGGACACTGAAGCTTTCTTT
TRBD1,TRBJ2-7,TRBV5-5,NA,CASSLAGQGYEQYF,TGTGCCAGCAGCTTGGCCGGACAGGGCTACGAGCAGTACTTC
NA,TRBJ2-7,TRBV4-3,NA,CASSPDLRPSSYEQYF,TGCGCCAGCAGCCCGGACTTACGGCCAAGCTCCTACGAGCAGTACTTC
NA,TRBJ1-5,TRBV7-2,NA,CASSLNTINQPQHF,TGTGCCAGCAGCTTAAACACGATCAATCAGCCCCAGCATTTT
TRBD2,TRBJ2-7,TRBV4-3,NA,CASGHLAGGLSHEQYF,TGCGCCAGCGGCCATCTAGCGGGGGGGCTGAGCCACGAGCAGTACTTC
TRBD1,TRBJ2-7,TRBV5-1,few,CASSRGQGMGPSSYEQYF,TGCGCCAGCAGCAGGGGACAGGGAATGGGACCAAGCTCCTACGAGCAGTACTTC
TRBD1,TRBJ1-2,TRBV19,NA,CASSVYRGSYGYTF,TGTGCCAGTAGTGTCTACAGGGGATCCTATGGCTACACCTTC
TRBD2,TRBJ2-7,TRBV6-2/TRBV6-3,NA,CASSLTSGRAREQYF,TGTGCCAGCAGTTTAACTAGCGGGAGGGCCCGGGAGCAGTACTTC
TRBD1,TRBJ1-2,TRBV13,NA,CASSLGQGTYGYTF,TGTGCCAGCAGCCTCGGACAGGGGACCTATGGCTACACCTTC
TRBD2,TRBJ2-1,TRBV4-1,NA,CASSQDGLANRNEQFF,TGCGCCAGCAGCCAAGATGGACTAGCGAATCGGAATGAGCAGTTCTTC
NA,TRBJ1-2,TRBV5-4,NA,CASSLREYGYGYTF,TGTGCCAGCAGCTTGCGTGAGTACGGCTATGGCTACACCTTC
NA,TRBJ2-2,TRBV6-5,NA,CASSYSFQGNTGELFF,TGTGCCAGCAGTTACTCGTTTCAGGGGAACACCGGGGAGCTGTTTTTT
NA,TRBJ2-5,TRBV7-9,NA,CASSLFSPGRGETQYF,TGTGCCAGCAGCTTATTTTCGCCGGGTCGTGGGGAGACCCAGTACTTC
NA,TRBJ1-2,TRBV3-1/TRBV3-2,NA,CASSLRAGAYFYGYTF,TGTGCCAGCAGTCTGAGAGCGGGGGCGTACTTTTATGGCTACACCTTC
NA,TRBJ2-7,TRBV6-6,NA,CASSLPGNEQYF,TGTGCCAGCAGTCTCCCAGGGAACGAGCAGTACTTC